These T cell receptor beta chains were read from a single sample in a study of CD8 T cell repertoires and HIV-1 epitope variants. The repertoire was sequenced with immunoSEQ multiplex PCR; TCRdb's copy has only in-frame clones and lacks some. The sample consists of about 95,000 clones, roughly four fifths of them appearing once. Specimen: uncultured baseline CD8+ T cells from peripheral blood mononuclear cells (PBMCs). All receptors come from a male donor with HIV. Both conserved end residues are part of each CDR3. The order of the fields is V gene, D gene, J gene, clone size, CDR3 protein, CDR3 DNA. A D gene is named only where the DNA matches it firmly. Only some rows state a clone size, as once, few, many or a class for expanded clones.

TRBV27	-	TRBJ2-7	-	CASSPRGVLREQYF	TGTGCCAGCAGTCCCCGGGGAGTCCTACGCGAGCAGTACTTC
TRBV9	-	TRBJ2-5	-	CASSVGGLEETQYF	TGTGCCAGCAGCGTAGGGGGACTGGAAGAGACCCAGTACTTC
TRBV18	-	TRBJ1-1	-	CASSPEGYMAEAFF	TGTGCCAGCTCACCCGAAGGTTACATGGCTGAAGCTTTCTTT
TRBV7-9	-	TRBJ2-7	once	CASTTGRGVYEQYF	TGTGCCAGCACCACCGGTCGGGGCGTTTACGAGCAGTACTTC
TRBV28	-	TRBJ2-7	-	CASSSLGDEQYF	TGTGCCAGCAGTTCCCTCGGGGACGAGCAGTACTTC
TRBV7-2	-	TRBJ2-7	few	CASSYDRPYEQYF	TGTGCCAGCAGTTATGACAGGCCCTACGAGCAGTACTTC
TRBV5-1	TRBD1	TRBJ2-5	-	CASSLAPGQGEGETQYF	TGCGCCAGCAGCTTGGCCCCCGGACAGGGCGAGGGAGAGACCCAGTACTTC
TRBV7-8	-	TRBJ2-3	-	CASSLVERSSTQYF	TGTGCCAGCAGCCTTGTGGAGCGGTCTAGTACGCAGTATTTT
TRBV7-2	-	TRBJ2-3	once	CASSLGPLSDTQYF	TGTGCCAGCAGCTTAGGCCCACTTAGTGATACGCAGTATTTT
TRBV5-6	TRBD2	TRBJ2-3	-	CASSYPLAGGQDTQYF	TGTGCCAGCAGCTACCCGCTAGCGGGGGGACAAGATACGCAGTATTTT
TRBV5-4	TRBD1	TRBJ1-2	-	CASSLAGKDRLYGYTF	TGTGCCAGCAGCTTGGCAGGGAAGGACAGGCTCTATGGCTACACCTTC
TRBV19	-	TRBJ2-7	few	CASSPEGYEQYF	TGTGCCAGTAGTCCCGAGGGATACGAGCAGTACTTC
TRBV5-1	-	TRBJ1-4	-	CASSFSGPNEKLFF	TGCGCCAGCAGCTTCTCAGGGCCCAATGAAAAACTGTTTTTT
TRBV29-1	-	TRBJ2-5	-	CSVETESKETQYF	TGCAGCGTTGAGACAGAGTCAAAAGAGACCCAGTACTTC
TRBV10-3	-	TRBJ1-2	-	CATLAVGGVYGYTF	TGTGCCACCCTGGCCGTGGGGGGAGTCTATGGCTACACCTTC
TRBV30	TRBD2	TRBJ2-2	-	CAGRGLPAVGLFF	TGTGCCGGGAGGGGACTGCCAGCAGTGGGGCTGTTTTTT
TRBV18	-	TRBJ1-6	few	CASSPRGVPNSPLHF	TGTGCCAGCTCCCCACGAGGGGTACCTAATTCACCCCTCCACTTT
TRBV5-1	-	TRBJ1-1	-	CASSLAAGVQMNTEAFF	TGCGCCAGCAGCTTGGCCGCAGGGGTTCAAATGAACACTGAAGCTTTCTTT
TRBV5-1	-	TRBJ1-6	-	CASSNTGQRSPLHF	TGCGCCAGCAGCAATACAGGGCAGAGGTCACCCCTCCACTTT
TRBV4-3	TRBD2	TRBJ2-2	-	CASSQDLAAGGQTGELFF	TGCGCCAGCAGCCAAGATCTTGCGGCGGGGGGGCAAACCGGGGAGCTGTTTTTT
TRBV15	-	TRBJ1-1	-	CATSSSGLAETEAFF	TGTGCCACCAGCAGTTCGGGCCTCGCGGAGACTGAAGCTTTCTTT
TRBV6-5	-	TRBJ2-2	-	CANQTGVLTGELFF	TGTGCCAACCAAACGGGAGTTTTAACCGGGGAGCTGTTTTTT
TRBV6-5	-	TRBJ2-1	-	CASIPTISSYNEQFF	TGTGCCAGCATACCAACTATTAGCTCCTACAATGAGCAGTTCTTC
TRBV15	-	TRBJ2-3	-	CATSSGTDTQYF	TGTGCCACCAGCAGTGGAACAGATACGCAGTATTTT
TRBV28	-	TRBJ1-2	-	CASSFGVAGYTF	TGTGCCAGCAGTTTTGGCGTGGCTGGCTACACCTTC
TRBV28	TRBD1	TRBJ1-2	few	CASSSQGAYGYTF	TGTGCCAGCAGTTCACAGGGGGCCTATGGCTACACCTTC
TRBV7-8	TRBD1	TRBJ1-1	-	CASSSRTGWNTEAFF	TGTGCCAGCAGCTCCCGGACAGGATGGAACACTGAAGCTTTCTTT
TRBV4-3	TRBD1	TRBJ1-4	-	CASSQDLGQGGEKLFF	TGCGCCAGCAGCCAAGATCTAGGACAGGGGGGTGAAAAACTGTTTTTT
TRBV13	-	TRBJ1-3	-	CASSAGGSGNTIYF	TGTGCCAGCAGCGCTGGGGGCTCTGGAAACACCATATATTTT
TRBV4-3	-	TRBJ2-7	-	CASSQDIMGEQYF	TGCGCCAGCAGCCAAGATATCATGGGCGAGCAGTACTTC
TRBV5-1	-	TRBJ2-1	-	CASSWAAGSSYNEQFF	TGCGCCAGCAGCTGGGCAGCAGGGAGCTCCTACAATGAGCAGTTCTTC
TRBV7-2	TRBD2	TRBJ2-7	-	CASSSGTGGYEQYF	TGTGCCAGCAGCTCCGGGACGGGGGGTTACGAGCAGTACTTC
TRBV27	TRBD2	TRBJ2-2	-	CASSLLLAGVGELFF	TGTGCCAGCAGTTTATTACTAGCGGGAGTCGGGGAGCTGTTTTTT
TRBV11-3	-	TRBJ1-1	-	CASSLDGITEAFF	TGTGCCAGCAGCTTAGACGGAATCACTGAAGCTTTCTTT
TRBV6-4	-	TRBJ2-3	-	CASSEYPQADTQYF	TGTGCCAGCAGTGAGTACCCCCAGGCAGATACGCAGTATTTT
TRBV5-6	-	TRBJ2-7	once	CASSLGQDYEQYF	TGTGCCAGCAGCTTGGGACAGGACTACGAGCAGTACTTC
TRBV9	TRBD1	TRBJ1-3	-	CASSVGQGADGNTIYF	TGTGCCAGCAGCGTCGGACAGGGGGCGGACGGAAACACCATATATTTT
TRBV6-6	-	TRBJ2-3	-	CASKDSPTDTQYF	TGTGCCAGCAAGGACAGTCCCACAGATACGCAGTATTTT
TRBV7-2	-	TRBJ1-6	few	CASSLTSYNSPLHF	TGTGCCAGCAGCTTAACTTCCTATAATTCACCCCTCCACTTT
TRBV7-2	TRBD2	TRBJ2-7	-	CASSSSSGRTSEQYF	TGTGCCAGCAGCTCCTCTAGCGGGAGAACGAGCGAGCAGTACTTC
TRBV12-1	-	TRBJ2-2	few	CASSFERPTGELFF	TGTGCCAGCAGCTTTGAACGACCTACCGGGGAGCTGTTTTTT